This T cell receptor beta chain was recovered during a study of blood T cell repertoires in COVID-19. The ends were cut back, 2 bases at V and 4 bases at J, with 16 bases in the middle. This CDR3 contains 16 residues. The germline V gene encodes CDR1 SGHTA and CDR2 FQGTGA. Measured with immunoSEQ multiplex PCR; TCRdb has only the in-frame clones, and not every one. The table includes about 150,000 clones, around four fifths detected once. Sequenced input: peripheral blood. This receptor was identified in a woman in her sixties or seventies who had recovered from COVID-19. The chain links TRBV7-3 to TRBJ2-3; D ambiguous. The CDR3 here is CASSLGGVGVADTQYF. DNA for the CDR3: TGTGCCAGCAGCTTAGGTGGCGTGGGCGTAGCAGATACGCAGTATTTT.